Shown below are 28 T cell receptor beta chains from a single sample sequenced in a study of tumor-infiltrating lymphocytes in localized non-small cell lung cancer. The repertoire was sequenced with immunoSEQ multiplex PCR; TCRdb's copy has only in-frame clones and lacks some. Among approximately 13,000 clones listed, 60% to 85% were seen once. The sequenced sample consisted of lung tumor tissue. Receptors originate from a human donor with non-small cell lung cancer.

This clone appeared a few times. The junction differs from germline at one of its ends, possibly a read error. The chain has TRBV7-2 and TRBJ2-2; 8 nucleotides match TRBD2. The CDR3 covers 16 residues. Germline-derived CDR1 and CDR2 are SGHTA and FQGNSA. The CDR3 spells CASSLAGLRGTGELFF. Written as DNA, the CDR3 is TGTGCCAGCAGTTTAGCGGGACTCCGCGGAACCGGGGAGCTGTTTTTT.

The rearrangement links TRBV7-9 to TRBJ2-3, with no clear D. Trimming pared 4 bases from V and 4 bases from J, leaving 18 bases between. Per the germline V gene, CDR1 is SEHNR and CDR2 is FQNEAQ (reference sequence). The CDR3 has 16 residues. DNA of the CDR3: TGTGCCAGCAGCTCCCTTGATTGGGTTGGGGCAGATACGCAGTATTTT. Its translation is CASSSLDWVGADTQYF.

This clone occurred once. V is TRBV19 and J is TRBJ1-5, with D possibly matching TRBD1 (6 bases). Trimming shortened V by 2 bases and J by 0 bases, and 17 bases separated the two germline ends. In germline, CDR1 is LNHDA, CDR2 SQIVND (reference sequence). The CDR3 sequence is 18 residues long. The CDR3 DNA reads as TGTGCCAGTAGTATACGGATGACAGGAGCCTATAGCAATCAGCCCCAGCATTTT. Amino acids: CASSIRMTGAYSNQPQHF.

The chain recombines TRBV14 with TRBJ1-4; D is undetermined. The germline V gene has CDR1 SGHDN and CDR2 FVKESK. The CDR3 consists of 14 residues. Trimming took off 1 base at V and 8 bases at J, with 11 bases between the two ends. The CDR3 nucleotides are TGTGCCAGCAGCCAAGTTCGGGGAGGGGAAAAACTGTTTTTT. This translates into CASSQVRGGEKLFF.

This clone showed up just once. The V and J genes are TRBV7-9 and TRBJ1-5, with D uncertain. The CDR3 is 14 amino acids. Deletions cut 0 bases from V and 4 bases from J, with 7 bases between. In germline, CDR1 is SEHNR, CDR2 FQNEAQ (reference sequence). CDR3 loop: CASSLASPNQPQHF. In DNA, the CDR3 is TGTGCCAGCAGCTTAGCCTCCCCAAATCAGCCCCAGCATTTT.

In this sample, this clone turned up once. The genes are TRBV30 and TRBJ2-2, with no clear D. Per the germline V gene, CDR1 is GTSNPN and CDR2 is SVGIG (reference sequence). This CDR3 contains 14 residues. Deletions cut 0 bases from V and 4 bases from J, with 9 bases between. The CDR3 spells CAWSVWTGTGELFF. The CDR3 DNA is TGTGCCTGGAGTGTCTGGACGGGCACCGGGGAGCTGTTTTTT.

Comments on this clone: The same CDR3 is also encoded by other DNA sequences in this sample. The chain recombines TRBV6-5 with TRBJ1-1; D is unclear. Germline CDR1 MNHEY, CDR2 SVGAGI. The V end was cut by 0 bases, the J end by 8 bases, with 7 bases between. The CDR3 is 12 amino acids. The CDR3 bases are TGTGCCAGCAGTTACTCGGGCAGCGAAGCTTTCTTT. Translation: CASSYSGSEAFF.

This clone was seen a single time. The chain has TRBV10-2 and TRBJ1-5, with D possibly matching TRBD1 (5 bases). The germline V gene has CDR1 WSHSY and CDR2 SAAADI. The CDR3 extends over 14 amino acids. Trimming removed 2 bases at V and 2 bases at J, with 7 bases between. The chain's CDR3 is CASSERQRNQPQHF. The CDR3 DNA reads as TGCGCCAGCAGTGAGCGACAGCGCAATCAGCCCCAGCATTTT.

This clone was seen only a few times. This chain joins TRBV7-8 and TRBJ1-5; a weak D match, TRBD1 (6 bases). Trimming left V 1 base short and J 8 bases short, with 15 bases between. The length of the CDR3 is 15 residues. Germline CDR1 is SGHVS and CDR2 is FQNEAQ. The CDR3 reads CASSLGGGSEKPQHF. The DNA for the CDR3 is TGTGCCAGCAGCTTAGGGGGGGGCAGCGAGAAGCCCCAGCATTTT.

This chain connects TRBV4-1 to TRBJ1-3; D gene uncertain. The CDR3 is 13 residues long. The germline V gene encodes CDR1 MGHRA and CDR2 YSYEKL. The V end lost 6 bases, the J end lost 0 bases, and 6 bases lay between the germline ends. CDR3 DNA: TGCGCCAGCAGAAAGAGCTCTGGAAACACCATATATTTT. Residues: CASRKSSGNTIYF.

Concerning this clone itself: The junction shows a germline mismatch at one end, possibly a read error. The chain has TRBV18 and TRBJ2-1; 8 nucleotides align to TRBD1. This CDR3 is 11 amino acids long. The germline V gene encodes CDR1 KGHSH and CDR2 LQKENI. CDR3 nucleotide sequence: TGTGCCAGCTCCCAAGGACAGGGAACGATCTTC. This gives the protein CASSQGQGTIF.

The CDR3 DNA follows: TGCGCCAGCAGCCAACAACAAGGGGCAGGGAAGAACACTGAAGCTTTCTTT. Residues: CASSQQQGAGKNTEAFF. The rearrangement links TRBV4-1 to TRBJ1-1, with a possible D match to TRBD1 (5 bases). Trimming removed 2 bases at V and 1 base at J, with 17 bases between. CDR1 and CDR2 from the germline V gene are MGHRA and YSYEKL. The CDR3 is made up of 17 amino acids.

This clone was counted between two and nine times. The V and J genes are TRBV7-2 and TRBJ1-2; D call uncertain. The CDR3 sequence is 12 residues long. The germline V gene encodes CDR1 SGHTA and CDR2 FQGNSA. Trimming stripped 1 base from V and 8 bases from J, with 8 bases between. The CDR3 protein is CASSLESRGYTF. The CDR3 DNA reads as TGTGCCAGCAGCTTAGAGAGTCGGGGCTACACCTTC.

The genes are TRBV6-1 and TRBJ2-7; 11 bases agree with TRBD2. The V gene end was trimmed by 5 bases and the J gene end by 6 bases; junction bases not matched to a gene: 3. This CDR3 is built from 13 residues. Germline V gives CDR1 MNHNS, CDR2 SASEGT. CDR3 residues: CASSLTSGGEQYF. CDR3 DNA sequence: TGTGCCAGCAGTTTAACTAGCGGGGGCGAGCAGTACTTC.

The chain is built from TRBV28 and TRBJ2-3; TRBD2 matches at 8 bases. J lost 6 bases, V lost 4 bases, and 12 bases had no gene match. The CDR3 is 16 amino acids. The germline V gene encodes CDR1 MDHEN and CDR2 SYDVKM. CDR3 in amino acids: CASSSGGAGSGDTQYF. The CDR3 DNA reads TGTGCCAGCAGTTCGGGGGGGGCAGGGTCAGGGGATACGCAGTATTTT.

This clone is a singleton in its sample. The rearrangement joins TRBV6-6 to TRBJ1-1; no definite D call. The V gene lost 2 bases and the J gene lost 1 base, with 11 bases spanning the gap. Germline values: CDR1 MNHNY, CDR2 SVGAGI (reference sequence). The CDR3 length is 15 residues. The CDR3 here is CASSYVRHPNTEAFF. DNA of the CDR3: TGTGCCAGCAGTTACGTTCGACACCCGAACACTGAAGCTTTCTTT.

The chain uses TRBV11-2 and TRBJ2-7, with 14 bases that match TRBD2. V trimming: 1 base; J trimming: 4 bases; junction bases outside the gene matches: 6. Per germline, CDR1 SGHAT and CDR2 FQNNGV. This CDR3 has 17 amino acids. The CDR3 reads CASSLVTSGRGGYEQYF. DNA for the CDR3: TGTGCCAGCAGCTTAGTGACTAGCGGGAGGGGAGGTTACGAGCAGTACTTC.

The rearrangement joins TRBV20-1 to TRBJ2-3; D remains unclear. V shed 3 bases and J shed 10 bases, with 8 bases lying between them. CDR1 is DFQATT and CDR2 is SNEGSKA in the germline V gene (reference sequence). CDR3 size: 10 residues. DNA of the CDR3: TGCAGTGCTAGGGAGCTGTCGCAGTATTTT. Its translation: CSARELSQYF.

This clone was counted once. The V gene is TRBV11-2, the J gene TRBJ2-7; no firm D call. The V and J ends lost 5 bases and 2 bases respectively, with 16 bases between them. CDR3 length: 15 residues. Germline CDR1 and CDR2: SGHAT and FQNNGV. The CDR3 nucleotides are TGTGCCAGCAGCGACGCCAGACTGTTAACCTACGAGCAGTACTTC. This gives the protein CASSDARLLTYEQYF. Using reference TRBV11-2 and TRBJ2-7 for the parts outside the CDR3, the full variable domain is EAGVAQSPRYKIIEKRQSVAFWCNPISGHATLYWYQQILGQGPKLLIQFQNNGVVDDSQLPKDRFSAERLKGVDSTLKIQPAKLEDSAVYLCASSDARLLTYEQYFGPGTRLTVT.

The chain couples TRBV7-3 to TRBJ1-5; D not certain. The CDR3 consists of 13 residues. Trimming cost V 1 base and J 5 bases, with 6 bases left between them. The germline V gene has CDR1 SGHTA and CDR2 FQGTGA. CDR3 DNA: TGTGCCAGCAGCTTAAGCCCCGATCAGCCCCAGCATTTT. This sequence encodes CASSLSPDQPQHF.

V is TRBV18 and J is TRBJ2-2, with 8 bases matching TRBD2. Germline CDR1 KGHSH, CDR2 LQKENI. V lost 4 bases to trimming and J lost 4 bases; unmatched junction nucleotides: 5. The CDR3 extends over 15 amino acids. For the CDR3, the DNA is TGTGCCAGCTCACTCCAGGCGGGGGGCACCGGGGAGCTGTTTTTT. Amino acids: CASSLQAGGTGELFF.

In DNA, the CDR3 is TGTGCCAGCAGCCTTAGGAGGACAGGGGGGGCCTACGAGCAGTACTTC. Its translation: CASSLRRTGGAYEQYF. The rearrangement uses TRBV21-1 and TRBJ2-7; TRBD1 is the table's D call, not checked against the DNA. TRBV21-1 is a pseudogene. CDR3 length: 16 amino acids.

This sequence joins TRBV9 and TRBJ2-1; no reliable D call. Germline V gene data show CDR1 as SGDLS and CDR2 as YYNGEE. This CDR3 spans 13 amino acids. The germline V and J ends were trimmed by 3 bases and 8 bases, with 12 bases remaining between them. This CDR3 is CASSGRRWDEQFF. CDR3 nucleotides: TGTGCCAGCAGCGGGCGAAGGTGGGATGAGCAGTTCTTC.

The sample holds one count of this clone. The V gene is TRBV30, the J gene TRBJ2-7; D gene ambiguous. Trimming left V 3 bases short and J 0 bases short, with 12 bases between. The length of the CDR3 is 14 residues. From germline, CDR1 is GTSNPN and CDR2 SVGIG (reference sequence). CDR3 DNA sequence: TGTGCCTGGAGCCCAGGCCCATTCTCCTACGAGCAGTACTTC. As protein: CAWSPGPFSYEQYF.

The V gene is TRBV4-2, the J gene TRBJ1-2; no definite D call. This CDR3 is built from 15 residues. The V end lost 0 bases, the J end lost 7 bases, and 15 bases lay between the germline ends. Germline V gene data show CDR1 as LGHNA and CDR2 as YNFKEQ. The CDR3 loop is CASSQDLAVPSGYTF. CDR3 coding DNA: TGTGCCAGCAGCCAAGATCTTGCGGTCCCCTCTGGCTACACCTTC.

This clone turned up a few times. The genes are TRBV9 and TRBJ1-3; D not certain. The germline gives CDR1 SGDLS, CDR2 YYNGEE. Trimming removed 1 base from V and 0 bases from J, with 8 bases in between. The CDR3 consists of 15 residues. CDR3 in DNA: TGTGCCAGCAGCGTATCCGTTGGCTCTGGAAACACCATATATTTT. Residues: CASSVSVGSGNTIYF.

This clone was seen only a few times. This chain joins TRBV2 and TRBJ2-1, with 8 nucleotides matching TRBD1. The CDR3 has 15 amino acids. The germline V gene encodes CDR1 SNHLY and CDR2 FYNNEI. Losses at the gene ends were 4 bases for V and 5 bases for J; bases not matched to a gene: 7. This chain's CDR3 is CASSAQGVSHNEQFF. The CDR3 bases are TGTGCCAGCAGTGCACAGGGGGTGAGCCACAATGAGCAGTTCTTC.

The genes are TRBV6-6 and TRBJ1-1; D remains unclear. There are 16 residues in the CDR3. V shed 0 bases and J shed 5 bases, with 16 bases lying between them. The V gene's germline CDR1 is MNHNY and CDR2 SVGAGI (reference sequence). The CDR3 here is CASSYSTAVRGTEAFF. Here the CDR3 DNA reads TGTGCCAGCAGTTACTCCACAGCCGTGCGAGGGACTGAAGCTTTCTTT.